This T cell receptor beta chain was identified during a study of blood T cells in healthy people across ages. Sample-barcoded 5' priming and a J-beta primer mix drove a second PCR of about 6 to 12 cycles. TCRdb re-analysed the 5' RACE reads in MiXCR, keeping a single row per CDR3 protein. The sample has some 800,000 distinct CDR3 sequences, approximately 44% seen once. This clonotype turned up a few times. The CDR3 loop spans 11 amino acids. Trimming removed 3 bases from V and 6 bases from J, with 6 bases in between. In germline, CDR1 is DFQATT, CDR2 SNEGSKA (reference sequence). The TCR was taken from a man aged 55 to 70 in good health. The sequencing input was blood. The J gene is TRBJ2-1, the V gene TRBV20-1; D unclear. The CDR3 loop is CSASVPNEQFF. For the CDR3, the DNA is TGCAGTGCTAGTGTCCCCAATGAGCAGTTCTTC.